This TCR beta chain stems from a study of CXCR3-negative and CXCR3-positive naive CD8 T cells. General study findings and limits: Researchers reported similar TRBV-TRBJ usage in naive CXCR3-negative and CXCR3-positive cells, though memory differed.

The germline gives CDR1 SEHNR, CDR2 FQNEAQ (reference sequence). The CDR3 contains 13 residues. As for this clonotype: The antigen is not known.

The TRB libraries of cDNA were built by UMI-labeled 5' RACE. TCRdb re-called the 5' RACE reads and shows each CDR3 protein once, DNA omitted. There are fewer than 90,000 distinct CDR3 sequences in the sample, with 1.6% held by the top ten. Sorts performed in triplicate captured hundreds of thousands of cells each from every CD8+ T cell subset. By phenotype, naive CD8+ T cells were CD45RO-CCR7+CD27+CD95-. The rearrangement joins TRBV7-9 to TRBJ2-5; the TCRdb D gene call, TRBD2, has no DNA to confirm it. The sequenced sample consisted of naive CXCR3- CD8+ T cells from blood. As to subset: CD45RO-CCR7+CD27+CD95- naive CD8+ T cells lacking CXCR3 (TNR3-). The sequence was obtained from a human donor in good health. Some clones in this sample may be carry-over from other donors' samples. The CDR3 is CASSPTSDETQYF.